This entry features one T cell receptor (beta chain) sequence. Produced via immunoSEQ multiplex PCR; TCRdb's table is partial and in-frame only. The repertoire has tens of thousands of clones, more than 60% of them found once; the top ten carry more than 13%. These data originate in a study of blood T cell repertoires in COVID-19. Whole-study context: Acute and convalescent COVID-19 samples came from the United States, Italy and Spain. In each case, the material was cDNA or gDNA derived from T cells, B-cell-depleted T cells, or PBMCs.

Germline values: CDR1 LGHNA, CDR2 YNFKEQ. The CDR3 consists of 16 residues. V lost 6 bases and J lost 6; bases outside the gene matches: 8. The chain recombines TRBV4-2 with TRBJ2-1; 13 bases are shared with TRBD2. The clonotype was recovered from a human donor with active or convalescent COVID-19. The donor label of this sample is uncertain. Sequencing was done on a sample of peripheral blood. The CDR3 region has the DNA TGTGCCAGCAGTCCCCTAACTAGCGGGAGGGCCAATGAGCAGTTCTTC. Translation gives CASSPLTSGRANEQFF.